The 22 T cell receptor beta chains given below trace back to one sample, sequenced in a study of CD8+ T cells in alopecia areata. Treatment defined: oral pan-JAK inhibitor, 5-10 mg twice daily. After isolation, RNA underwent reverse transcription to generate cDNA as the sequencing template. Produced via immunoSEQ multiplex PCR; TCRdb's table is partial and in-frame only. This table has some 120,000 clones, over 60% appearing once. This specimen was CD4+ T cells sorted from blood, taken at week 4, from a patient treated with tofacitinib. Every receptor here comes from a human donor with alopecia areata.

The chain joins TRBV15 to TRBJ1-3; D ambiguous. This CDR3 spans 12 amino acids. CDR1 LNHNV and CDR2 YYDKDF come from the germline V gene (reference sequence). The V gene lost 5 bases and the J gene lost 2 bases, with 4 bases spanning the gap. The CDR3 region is CATSFAGNTIYF. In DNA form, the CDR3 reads TGTGCCACCAGCTTTGCTGGAAACACCATATATTTT.

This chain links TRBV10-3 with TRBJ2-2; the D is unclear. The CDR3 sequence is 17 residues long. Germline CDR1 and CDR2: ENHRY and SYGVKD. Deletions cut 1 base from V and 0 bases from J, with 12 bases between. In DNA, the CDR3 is TGTGCCATCAGTGAGTTCTCAGGTCCCACGAACACCGGGGAGCTGTTTTTT. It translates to CAISEFSGPTNTGELFF.

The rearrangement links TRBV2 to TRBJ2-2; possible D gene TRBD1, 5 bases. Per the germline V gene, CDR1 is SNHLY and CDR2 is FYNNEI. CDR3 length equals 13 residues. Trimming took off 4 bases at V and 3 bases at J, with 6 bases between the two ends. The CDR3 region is CASSVRDTGELFF. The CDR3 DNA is TGTGCCAGCAGTGTCAGGGACACCGGGGAGCTGTTTTTT.

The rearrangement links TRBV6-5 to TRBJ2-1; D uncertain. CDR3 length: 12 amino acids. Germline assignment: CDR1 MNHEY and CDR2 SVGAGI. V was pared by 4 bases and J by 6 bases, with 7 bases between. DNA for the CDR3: TGTGCCAGCAGTTCCGAATCCAATGAGCAGTTCTTC. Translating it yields CASSSESNEQFF.

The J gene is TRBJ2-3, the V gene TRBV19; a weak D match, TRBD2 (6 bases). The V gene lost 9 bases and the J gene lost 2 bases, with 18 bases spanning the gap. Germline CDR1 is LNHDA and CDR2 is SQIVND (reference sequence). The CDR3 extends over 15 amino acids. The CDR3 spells CASSESGQNTDTQYF. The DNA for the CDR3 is TGTGCCAGCAGCGAGAGCGGGCAAAACACAGATACGCAGTATTTT.

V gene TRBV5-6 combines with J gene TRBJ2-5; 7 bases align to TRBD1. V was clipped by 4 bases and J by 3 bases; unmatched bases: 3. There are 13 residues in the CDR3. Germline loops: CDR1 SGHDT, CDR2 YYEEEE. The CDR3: CASSPGTEETQYF. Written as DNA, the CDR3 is TGTGCCAGCAGCCCCGGGACAGAAGAGACCCAGTACTTC. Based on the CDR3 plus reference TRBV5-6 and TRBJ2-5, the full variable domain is DAGVTQSPTHLIKTRGQQVTLRCSPKSGHDTVSWYQQALGQGPQFIFQYYEEEERQRGNFPDRFSGHQFPNYSSELNVNALLLGDSALYLCASSPGTEETQYFGPGTRLLVL.

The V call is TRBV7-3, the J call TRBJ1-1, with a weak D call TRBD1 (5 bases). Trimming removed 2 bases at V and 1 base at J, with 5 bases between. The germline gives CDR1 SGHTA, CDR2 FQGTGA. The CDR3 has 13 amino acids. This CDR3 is CASSLGQNTEAFF. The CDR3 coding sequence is TGTGCCAGCAGCTTAGGACAGAACACTGAAGCTTTCTTT. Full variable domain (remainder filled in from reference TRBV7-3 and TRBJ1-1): GAGVSQTPSNKVTEKGKYVELRCDPISGHTALYWYRQSLGQGPEFLIYFQGTGAADDSGLPNDRFFAVRPEGSVSTLKIQRTERGDSAVYLCASSLGQNTEAFFGQGTRLTVV.

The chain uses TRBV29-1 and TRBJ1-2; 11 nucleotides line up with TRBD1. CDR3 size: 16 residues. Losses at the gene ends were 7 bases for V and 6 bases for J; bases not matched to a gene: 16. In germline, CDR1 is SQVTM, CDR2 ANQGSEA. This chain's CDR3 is CSAPRLGTGGTDGYTF. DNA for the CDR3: TGCAGCGCCCCCCGCTTGGGGACAGGGGGTACTGATGGCTACACCTTC.

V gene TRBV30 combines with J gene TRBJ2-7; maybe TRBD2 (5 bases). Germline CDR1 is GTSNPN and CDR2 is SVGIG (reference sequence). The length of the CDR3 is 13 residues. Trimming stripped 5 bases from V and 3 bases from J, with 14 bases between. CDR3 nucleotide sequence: TGTGCCTGGGCAGAGGGAGTAAACTACGAGCAGTACTTC. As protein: CAWAEGVNYEQYF.

The CDR3 DNA sequence: TGTGCCTGGAGAGAAACAGGGCTCTATGGCTACACCTTC. This translates into CAWRETGLYGYTF. V is TRBV30 and J is TRBJ1-2, with a tentative D call TRBD1 (6 bases). Trimming shortened V by 3 bases and J by 4 bases, and 12 bases separated the two germline ends. From germline, CDR1 is GTSNPN and CDR2 SVGIG (reference sequence). The CDR3 consists of 13 residues. The whole variable domain, remainder taken from reference TRBV30 and TRBJ1-2, is SQTIHQWPATLVQPVGSPLSLECTVEGTSNPNLYWYRQAAGRGLQLLFYSVGIGQISSEVPQNLSASRPQDRQFILSSKKLLLSDSGFYLCAWRETGLYGYTFGSGTRLTVV.

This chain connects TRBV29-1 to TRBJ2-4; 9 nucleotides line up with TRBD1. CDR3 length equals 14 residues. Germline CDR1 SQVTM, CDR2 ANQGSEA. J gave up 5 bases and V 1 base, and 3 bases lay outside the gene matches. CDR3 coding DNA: TGCAGCGTTGAAGGGGGACAGGGTGAAAACATTCAGTACTTC. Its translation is CSVEGGQGENIQYF.

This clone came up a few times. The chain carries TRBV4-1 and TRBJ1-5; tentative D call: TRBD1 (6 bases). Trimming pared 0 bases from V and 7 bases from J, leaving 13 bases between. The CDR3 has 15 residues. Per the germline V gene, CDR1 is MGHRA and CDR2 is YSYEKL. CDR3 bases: TGCGCCAGCAGCCAAGACGAGGGGGGGAGGCAGCCCCAGCATTTT. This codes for CASSQDEGGRQPQHF.

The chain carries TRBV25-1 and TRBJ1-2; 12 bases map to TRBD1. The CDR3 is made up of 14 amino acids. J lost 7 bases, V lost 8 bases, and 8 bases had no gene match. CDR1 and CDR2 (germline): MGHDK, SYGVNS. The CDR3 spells CASGGQGASSGYTF. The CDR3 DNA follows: TGTGCCAGCGGGGGACAGGGGGCGTCGAGTGGCTACACCTTC.

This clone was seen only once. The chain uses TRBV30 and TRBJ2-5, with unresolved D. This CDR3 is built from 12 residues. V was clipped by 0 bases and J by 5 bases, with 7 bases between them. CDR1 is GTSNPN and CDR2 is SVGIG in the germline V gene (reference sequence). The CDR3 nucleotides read TGTGCCTGGAGTGTAGGGATTGAGACCCAGTACTTC. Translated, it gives CAWSVGIETQYF.

The CDR3 DNA reads TGCAGTGCTAGTGGCAGAAATGAGCAGTTCTTC. Amino acid sequence: CSASGRNEQFF. The rearrangement links TRBV20-1 to TRBJ2-1; D is unresolved. Trimming stripped 3 bases from V and 7 bases from J, with 7 bases between. This CDR3 has 11 amino acids. Germline CDR1 reads DFQATT; CDR2 reads SNEGSKA (reference sequence).

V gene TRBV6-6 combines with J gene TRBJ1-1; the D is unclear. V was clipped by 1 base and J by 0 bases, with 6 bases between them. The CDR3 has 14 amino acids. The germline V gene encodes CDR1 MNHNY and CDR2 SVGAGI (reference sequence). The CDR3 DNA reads TGTGCCAGCAGTTACTGGAGGATGAACACTGAAGCTTTCTTT. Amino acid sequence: CASSYWRMNTEAFF.

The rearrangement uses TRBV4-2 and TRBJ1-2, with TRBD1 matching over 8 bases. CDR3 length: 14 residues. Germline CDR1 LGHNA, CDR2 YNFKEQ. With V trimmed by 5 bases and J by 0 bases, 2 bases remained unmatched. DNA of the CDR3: TGTGCCAGCAGCGGACAGGGTACTAACTATGGCTACACCTTC. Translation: CASSGQGTNYGYTF.

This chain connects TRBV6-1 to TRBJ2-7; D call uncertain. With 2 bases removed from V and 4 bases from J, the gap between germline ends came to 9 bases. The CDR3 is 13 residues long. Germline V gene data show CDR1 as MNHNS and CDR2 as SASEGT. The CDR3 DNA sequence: TGTGCCAGCAGTGAAACCCACAGTTACGAGCAGTACTTC. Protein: CASSETHSYEQYF.

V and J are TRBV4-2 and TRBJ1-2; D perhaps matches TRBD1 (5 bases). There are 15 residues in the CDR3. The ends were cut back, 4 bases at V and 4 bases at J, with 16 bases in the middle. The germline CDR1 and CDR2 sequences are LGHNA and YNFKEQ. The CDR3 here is CASSPVGDSFYGYTF. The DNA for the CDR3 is TGTGCCAGCAGCCCTGTAGGTGACAGCTTCTATGGCTACACCTTC.

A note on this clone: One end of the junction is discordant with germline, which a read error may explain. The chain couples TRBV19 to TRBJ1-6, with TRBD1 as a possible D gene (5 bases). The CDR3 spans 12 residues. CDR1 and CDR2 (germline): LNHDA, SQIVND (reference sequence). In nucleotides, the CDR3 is TGCTCTTCGAGGGGCAGGGACTCACCCCTCCACTTT. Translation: CSSRGRDSPLHF.

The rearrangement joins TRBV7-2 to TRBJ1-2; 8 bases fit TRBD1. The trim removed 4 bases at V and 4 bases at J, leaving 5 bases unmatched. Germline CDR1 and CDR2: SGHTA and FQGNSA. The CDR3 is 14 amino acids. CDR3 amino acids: CASSSGQGPYGYTF. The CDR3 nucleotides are TGTGCCAGCAGCTCCGGACAGGGCCCCTATGGCTACACCTTC.

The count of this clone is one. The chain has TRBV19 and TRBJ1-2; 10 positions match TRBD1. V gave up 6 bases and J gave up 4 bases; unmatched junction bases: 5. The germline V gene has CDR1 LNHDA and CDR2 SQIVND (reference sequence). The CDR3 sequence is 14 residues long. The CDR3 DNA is TGTGCCAGTAGCCGGGACAGGGGCGGCTATGGCTACACCTTC. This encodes CASSRDRGGYGYTF.